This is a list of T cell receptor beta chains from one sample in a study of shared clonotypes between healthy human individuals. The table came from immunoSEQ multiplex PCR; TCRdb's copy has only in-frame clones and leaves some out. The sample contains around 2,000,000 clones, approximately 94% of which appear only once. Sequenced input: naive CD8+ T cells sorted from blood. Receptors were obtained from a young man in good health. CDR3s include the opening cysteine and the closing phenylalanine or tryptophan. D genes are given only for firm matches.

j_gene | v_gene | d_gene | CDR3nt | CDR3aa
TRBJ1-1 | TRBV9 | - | TGTGCCAGCAGCGTAGTGGGGGATAACACTGAAGCTTTCTTT | CASSVVGDNTEAFF
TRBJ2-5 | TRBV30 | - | TGTGCCTGGTTACGGACCGCGGAGACCCAGTACTTC | CAWLRTAETQYF
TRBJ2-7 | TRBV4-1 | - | TGCGCCAGCAGCCAAGCCATAGAAACCGTTTTCTACGAGCAGTACTTC | CASSQAIETVFYEQYF
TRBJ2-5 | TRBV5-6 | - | TGTGCCAGCAGCCCTCTCTCTCTAGACAAGATCCAAGAGACCCAGTACTTC | CASSPLSLDKIQETQYF
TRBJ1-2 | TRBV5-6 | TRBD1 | TGTGCCAGCAGCTTAGGAGGGGGCAATCTCTATGGCTACACCTTC | CASSLGGGNLYGYTF
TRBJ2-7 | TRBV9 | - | TGTGCCAGCAGCGTAGCATCAGGGTTCTCCTACGAGCAGTACTTC | CASSVASGFSYEQYF
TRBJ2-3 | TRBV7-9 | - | TGTGCCAGCAGCTTCGTCGGGGGCGGGAATACGCAGTATTTT | CASSFVGGGNTQYF
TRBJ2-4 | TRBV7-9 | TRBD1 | TGTGCCAGCAGCCCGGGACAGGGGATAGACATTCAGTACTTC | CASSPGQGIDIQYF
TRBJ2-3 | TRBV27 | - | TGTGCCAGCAGTTTACTCCCCGGAGATACGCAGTATTTT | CASSLLPGDTQYF
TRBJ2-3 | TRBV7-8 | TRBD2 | TGTGCCAGCAGCTTAGACGAGGCGGGGGGGATCACAGATACGCAGTATTTT | CASSLDEAGGITDTQYF
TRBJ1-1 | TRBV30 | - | TGTGCCTGGAGTTTAGGGACCAACACTGAAGCTTTCTTT | CAWSLGTNTEAFF
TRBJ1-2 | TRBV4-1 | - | TGCGCCAGCAGCCAAGGAGGGAACTATGGCTACACCTTC | CASSQGGNYGYTF
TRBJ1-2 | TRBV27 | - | TGTGCCAGCAGTCCCACAGGGTACTATGGCTACACCTTC | CASSPTGYYGYTF
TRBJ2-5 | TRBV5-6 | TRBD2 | TGTGCCAGCACTCGTGCAACGGGAGGCCCTCAAGAGACCCAGTACTTC | CASTRATGGPQETQYF
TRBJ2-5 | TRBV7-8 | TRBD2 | TGTGCCAGCAGCTTTGGGACTAGCTTAGCTGAGACCCAGTACTTC | CASSFGTSLAETQYF
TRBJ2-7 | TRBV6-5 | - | TGTGCCAGCAGCTTGGACTGGGAAAGCTCCTACGAGCAGTACTTC | CASSLDWESSYEQYF
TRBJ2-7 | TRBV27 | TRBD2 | TGTGCCAGCAGTTATGTGGGGGGGGCCTACGAGCAGTACTTC | CASSYVGGAYEQYF